These 8 T cell receptor beta chains were all obtained from the same sample, sequenced in a study of blood T cell repertoires in COVID-19. Generated by immunoSEQ multiplex PCR, the TCRdb table keeps only in-frame clones and is missing some. The sample has 150,000 to 250,000 clones; 75% to 85% are singletons. Sequenced input: PBMCs or T cells enriched from blood (not recorded which). Receptors were obtained from a man in his forties or fifties who had recovered from COVID-19.

The V gene is TRBV6-2 or TRBV6-3, the J gene TRBJ1-5, with D hard to call. Germline assignment: CDR1 MNHEY and CDR2 SVGEGT. The CDR3 covers 13 residues. Trimming pared 4 bases from V and 7 bases from J, leaving 11 bases between. The CDR3 protein is CASSWRGTQPQHF. The DNA for the CDR3 is TGTGCCAGCAGTTGGAGAGGAACGCAGCCCCAGCATTTT.

V usage is TRBV2 and J usage is TRBJ2-1, with 9 bases lining up with TRBD1. Trimming removed 6 bases from V and 8 bases from J; junction bases left unmatched: 8. The CDR3 totals 14 residues. CDR1 is SNHLY and CDR2 is FYNNEI in the germline V gene. CDR3 amino acids: CASSGDRVSYEQFF. The DNA for the CDR3 is TGTGCCAGCAGCGGGGACAGGGTCTCGTATGAGCAGTTCTTC.

J is TRBJ2-7 and V is TRBV2; D is ambiguous. CDR3 length: 15 amino acids. V gave up 4 bases and J gave up 4 bases, with 17 bases separating them. Germline assignment: CDR1 SNHLY and CDR2 FYNNEI. Written as DNA, the CDR3 is TGTGCCAGCAGTGTTCGTTTTCGCTCTAAATACGAGCAGTACTTC. Amino acid sequence: CASSVRFRSKYEQYF.

The genes are TRBV4-3 and TRBJ1-1; TRBD1 aligns across 7 bases. There are 14 residues in the CDR3. V trimming: 4 bases; J trimming: 1 base; junction bases outside the gene matches: 3. Germline V CDR1 and CDR2: LGHNA, YSLEER. DNA for the CDR3: TGCGCCAGCAGCCTCAGGGGGTCGAACACTGAAGCTTTCTTT. Its protein is CASSLRGSNTEAFF.

CDR3 in DNA: TGTGCCAGCAGACGGACTAGCGGCTCCTACAATGAGCAGTTCTTC. It specifies CASRRTSGSYNEQFF. This chain links TRBV27 with TRBJ2-1, with TRBD2 matching 10 bases. The germline V gene encodes CDR1 MNHEY and CDR2 SMNVEV (reference sequence). The CDR3 loop spans 15 amino acids. After removal of 6 bases from V and 0 bases from J, the junction contained 2 bases not matched to a gene.

This chain connects TRBV5-1 to TRBJ2-1; D ambiguous. Germline CDR1 reads SGHRS; CDR2 reads YFSETQ. V was trimmed by 0 bases and J by 10 bases, leaving 8 bases between them. The CDR3 is made up of 12 amino acids. CDR3 nucleotides: TGCGCCAGCAGCTTGGACTACCTGGAGCAGTTCTTC. As protein: CASSLDYLEQFF.

The rearrangement joins TRBV27 to TRBJ2-1; 10 positions agree with TRBD2. J gave up 8 bases and V 3 bases, and 7 bases lay outside the gene matches. This CDR3 contains 15 residues. The V gene's germline CDR1 is MNHEY and CDR2 SMNVEV (reference sequence). The CDR3 nucleotides read TGTGCCAGCAGTTTTCCCACTAGCGGGAACGATGAGCAGTTCTTC. Protein sequence: CASSFPTSGNDEQFF.

The chain has TRBV5-4 and TRBJ1-1; a weak D match, TRBD1 (5 bases). V lost 0 bases to trimming and J lost 1 base, with 10 bases between them. Germline loops: CDR1 SGHNT, CDR2 YYREEE (reference sequence). CDR3 length equals 15 residues. The CDR3 DNA reads as TGTGCCAGCAGCTTGGTTGCAGGGCCGAACACTGAAGCTTTCTTT. Translation: CASSLVAGPNTEAFF.